A selection of T cell receptor beta chains follows, all from one sample in a study of blood T cell repertoires in COVID-19. Only in-frame clones appear in the TCRdb table, and some are missing; sequencing was by immunoSEQ multiplex PCR. The sample includes tens of thousands of clones, 70% to 80% of them seen just once. The sequenced sample was peripheral blood. All receptors derive from a man at least 80 years old with acute or convalescent COVID-19. Each CDR3 is given with its conserved first and last residue. The order of the fields is CDR3 length, V gene, D gene, J gene, clone size, CDR3 protein, CDR3 DNA. A D gene is named only where the DNA matches it firmly. A clone size is listed for some rows: how often the clone was seen (once, few, many), or a class if it is expanded.

len: 13
v_gene: TRBV5-1
d_gene: NA
j_gene: TRBJ1-2
abundance: once
CDR3aa: CASSLEGDPGYTF
CDR3nt: TGCGCCAGCAGCTTGGAAGGGGATCCCGGCTACACCTTC

len: 15
v_gene: TRBV24-1
d_gene: NA
j_gene: TRBJ2-5
abundance: few
CDR3aa: CATSDPGGLGETQYF
CDR3nt: TGTGCCACCAGTGACCCAGGGGGACTTGGGGAGACCCAGTACTTC

len: 16
v_gene: TRBV29-1
d_gene: NA
j_gene: TRBJ2-5
abundance: NA
CDR3aa: CSVEEDREGDGETQYF
CDR3nt: TGCAGCGTTGAAGAGGACAGGGAGGGGGACGGAGAGACCCAGTACTTC

len: 13
v_gene: TRBV29-1
d_gene: NA
j_gene: TRBJ2-1
abundance: once
CDR3aa: CSGRFGVANEQFF
CDR3nt: TGCAGCGGGAGGTTTGGCGTTGCCAATGAGCAGTTCTTC

len: 14
v_gene: TRBV18
d_gene: TRBD1
j_gene: TRBJ2-1
abundance: NA
CDR3aa: CASSPQTGSNEQFF
CDR3nt: TGTGCCAGCTCACCCCAGACAGGGTCCAATGAGCAGTTCTTC

len: 13
v_gene: TRBV2
d_gene: TRBD1
j_gene: TRBJ2-5
abundance: NA
CDR3aa: CASSDRGGETQYF
CDR3nt: TGTGCCAGCAGCGACAGGGGGGGAGAGACCCAGTACTTC

len: 13
v_gene: TRBV12-3/TRBV12-4
d_gene: NA
j_gene: TRBJ2-1
abundance: NA
CDR3aa: CASSWDINNEQFF
CDR3nt: TGTGCCAGCAGTTGGGACATCAACAATGAGCAGTTCTTC

len: 17
v_gene: TRBV14
d_gene: TRBD1
j_gene: TRBJ1-4
abundance: NA
CDR3aa: CASSHDETGVPNEKLFF
CDR3nt: TGTGCCAGCAGCCACGACGAGACAGGGGTACCGAATGAAAAACTGTTTTTT

len: 15
v_gene: TRBV2
d_gene: NA
j_gene: TRBJ1-5
abundance: few
CDR3aa: CASSEAPRSNQPQHF
CDR3nt: TGTGCCAGCAGTGAAGCGCCGCGGAGCAATCAGCCCCAGCATTTT

len: 14
v_gene: TRBV11-2
d_gene: TRBD1
j_gene: TRBJ2-7
abundance: NA
CDR3aa: CASSSGQGIYEQYF
CDR3nt: TGTGCCAGCAGCTCGGGACAGGGCATCTACGAGCAGTACTTC

len: 13
v_gene: TRBV29-1
d_gene: NA
j_gene: TRBJ1-5
abundance: NA
CDR3aa: CSVEEGGDQPQHF
CDR3nt: TGCAGCGTTGAAGAAGGGGGGGATCAGCCCCAGCATTTT

len: 15
v_gene: TRBV5-1
d_gene: NA
j_gene: TRBJ2-7
abundance: NA
CDR3aa: CASSPVGGSSYEQYF
CDR3nt: TGCGCCAGCAGCCCTGTAGGGGGAAGCTCCTACGAGCAGTACTTC

len: 14
v_gene: TRBV3-1/TRBV3-2
d_gene: NA
j_gene: TRBJ2-3
abundance: once
CDR3aa: CASSPDISTDTQYF
CDR3nt: TGTGCCAGCAGCCCGGACATTAGCACAGATACGCAGTATTTT

len: 15
v_gene: TRBV6-5
d_gene: TRBD1
j_gene: TRBJ1-1
abundance: NA
CDR3aa: CASSLLGGDYTEAFF
CDR3nt: TGTGCCAGCAGTCTTTTAGGGGGCGACTACACTGAAGCTTTCTTT

len: 17
v_gene: TRBV9
d_gene: TRBD2
j_gene: TRBJ2-2
abundance: NA
CDR3aa: CASSVAPSGRAGGELFF
CDR3nt: TGTGCCAGCAGCGTAGCCCCTAGCGGGAGGGCCGGCGGGGAGCTGTTTTTT

len: 14
v_gene: TRBV19
d_gene: TRBD1
j_gene: TRBJ2-2
abundance: NA
CDR3aa: CASSPRQGTGELFF
CDR3nt: TGTGCCAGTAGTCCCCGACAGGGGACCGGGGAGCTGTTTTTT

len: 12
v_gene: TRBV6-5
d_gene: TRBD1
j_gene: TRBJ2-7
abundance: NA
CDR3aa: CASGQGLYEQYF
CDR3nt: TGTGCCAGCGGACAGGGCCTCTACGAGCAGTACTTC

len: 15
v_gene: TRBV19
d_gene: NA
j_gene: TRBJ2-6
abundance: few
CDR3aa: CASSMKGLGANVLTF
CDR3nt: TGTGCCAGTAGTATGAAGGGGCTAGGGGCCAACGTCCTGACTTTC

len: 13
v_gene: TRBV20-1
d_gene: NA
j_gene: TRBJ2-3
abundance: NA
CDR3aa: CSASWSSTDTQYF
CDR3nt: TGCAGTGCTAGTTGGAGTAGCACAGATACGCAGTATTTT

len: 14
v_gene: TRBV27
d_gene: NA
j_gene: TRBJ2-3
abundance: once
CDR3aa: CASSLYLGADTQYF
CDR3nt: TGTGCCAGCAGTTTATATCTAGGGGCAGATACGCAGTATTTT

len: 18
v_gene: TRBV12-5
d_gene: TRBD2
j_gene: TRBJ2-7
abundance: NA
CDR3aa: CASGLLTGPTSGTYEQYF
CDR3nt: TGTGCTAGTGGTTTGTTAACCGGTCCAACTAGCGGAACCTACGAGCAGTACTTC

len: 16
v_gene: TRBV6-1
d_gene: TRBD1
j_gene: TRBJ1-1
abundance: NA
CDR3aa: CASSGRDRPMNTEAFF
CDR3nt: TGTGCCAGCAGTGGTCGGGACAGGCCGATGAACACTGAAGCTTTCTTT

len: 14
v_gene: TRBV19
d_gene: TRBD1
j_gene: TRBJ2-7
abundance: NA
CDR3aa: CASSILGQGYEQYF
CDR3nt: TGTGCCAGTAGTATATTAGGACAGGGCTACGAGCAGTACTTC

len: 15
v_gene: TRBV30
d_gene: NA
j_gene: TRBJ2-2
abundance: NA
CDR3aa: CAWSNPGVRTGELFF
CDR3nt: TGTGCCTGGAGTAACCCGGGAGTTCGAACCGGGGAGCTGTTTTTT

len: 14
v_gene: TRBV10-2
d_gene: NA
j_gene: TRBJ1-1
abundance: NA
CDR3aa: CASSLHREGTEAFF
CDR3nt: TGCGCCAGCAGTCTACACAGGGAGGGCACTGAAGCTTTCTTT

len: 15
v_gene: TRBV13
d_gene: TRBD1
j_gene: TRBJ1-1
abundance: NA
CDR3aa: CASSWKQGAQTEAFF
CDR3nt: TGTGCCAGCAGTTGGAAACAGGGGGCGCAAACTGAAGCTTTCTTT

len: 14
v_gene: TRBV11-3
d_gene: NA
j_gene: TRBJ1-4
abundance: NA
CDR3aa: CASSPTGNSEKLFF
CDR3nt: TGTGCCAGCAGCCCTACAGGGAATTCTGAAAAACTGTTTTTT

len: 16
v_gene: TRBV19
d_gene: NA
j_gene: TRBJ2-3
abundance: NA
CDR3aa: CASTRLAGLSTDTQYF
CDR3nt: TGTGCCAGTACCCGATTGGCGGGGTTAAGCACAGATACGCAGTATTTT

len: 18
v_gene: TRBV3-1/TRBV3-2
d_gene: TRBD1
j_gene: TRBJ1-3
abundance: few
CDR3aa: CASSQTWTGIPSGNTIYF
CDR3nt: TGTGCCAGCAGCCAAACGTGGACAGGGATACCCTCTGGAAACACCATATATTTT

len: 15
v_gene: TRBV15
d_gene: NA
j_gene: TRBJ1-5
abundance: NA
CDR3aa: CATSRGEGGNQPQHF
CDR3nt: TGTGCCACCAGCAGAGGGGAAGGGGGAAATCAGCCCCAGCATTTT

len: 17
v_gene: TRBV10-3
d_gene: TRBD1
j_gene: TRBJ1-6
abundance: NA
CDR3aa: CATTAQGPSSYNSPLHF
CDR3nt: TGTGCCACTACAGCACAGGGGCCGAGCTCCTATAATTCACCCCTCCACTTT

len: 16
v_gene: TRBV4-2
d_gene: TRBD2
j_gene: TRBJ2-1
abundance: NA
CDR3aa: CASSQEWTSGNNEQFF
CDR3nt: TGTGCCAGCAGCCAAGAATGGACTAGCGGGAACAATGAGCAGTTCTTC

len: 12
v_gene: TRBV6-5
d_gene: TRBD1
j_gene: TRBJ1-2
abundance: NA
CDR3aa: CASSRDRFGYTF
CDR3nt: TGTGCCAGCAGTCGGGACAGGTTTGGCTACACCTTC

len: 15
v_gene: TRBV3-1/TRBV3-2
d_gene: TRBD1
j_gene: TRBJ1-4
abundance: NA
CDR3aa: CASRSGQATNEKLFF
CDR3nt: TGTGCCAGCAGAAGCGGACAGGCAACTAATGAAAAACTGTTTTTT

len: 16
v_gene: TRBV5-1
d_gene: TRBD1
j_gene: TRBJ1-2
abundance: NA
CDR3aa: CASSSGGQESNYGYTF
CDR3nt: TGCGCCAGCAGCTCGGGTGGACAGGAGAGTAACTATGGCTACACCTTC

len: 14
v_gene: TRBV27
d_gene: NA
j_gene: TRBJ1-2
abundance: NA
CDR3aa: CASSLAQGYYGYTF
CDR3nt: TGTGCCAGCAGTTTAGCACAGGGCTACTATGGCTACACCTTC

len: 17
v_gene: TRBV9
d_gene: NA
j_gene: TRBJ1-2
abundance: NA
CDR3aa: CASSDNGGALANYGYTF
CDR3nt: TGTGCCAGCAGCGACAATGGCGGGGCTCTAGCTAACTATGGCTACACCTTC

len: 15
v_gene: TRBV2
d_gene: TRBD1
j_gene: TRBJ2-1
abundance: NA
CDR3aa: CASGKTGVTYNEQFF
CDR3nt: TGTGCCAGCGGCAAGACAGGGGTCACCTACAATGAGCAGTTCTTC

len: 13
v_gene: TRBV27
d_gene: TRBD1
j_gene: TRBJ1-5
abundance: NA
CDR3aa: CASRGQGNQPQHF
CDR3nt: TGTGCCAGCAGGGGACAGGGCAATCAGCCCCAGCATTTT

len: 14
v_gene: TRBV6-4
d_gene: NA
j_gene: TRBJ2-1
abundance: once
CDR3aa: CASSVSDRHNEQFF
CDR3nt: TGTGCCAGCAGTGTCTCCGACAGGCACAATGAGCAGTTCTTC